This TCR beta chain was sequenced for a study of blood T cells in healthy people across ages. PCR was performed a second time for 7 to 11 cycles using a sample-barcoded 5' primer and a J-beta primer mix. TCRdb used MiXCR to reprocess the 5' RACE reads, holding one entry per CDR3 protein. The table lists 750,000 to 950,000 distinct CDR3 sequences, 25% to 35% of them singletons. This clonotype showed up just a few times. The CDR3 covers 12 residues. Germline V lookup: CDR1 MNHNS, CDR2 SASEGT. The ends were cut back, 8 bases at V and 2 bases at J, with 9 bases in the middle. This sample was shared with a second study, whose subject was T cells of mothers and their children. This second study says: For the second PCR, the M1S primer put in sample barcodes and 2-4 random nucleotides.

Sequenced input: blood. This receptor was identified in a woman in her thirties or forties in good health. The rearrangement links TRBV6-1 to TRBJ1-1; D is possibly TRBD1 (5 bases). As DNA, the CDR3 is TGTGCCAGCGACGACAGAAACACTGAAGCTTTCTTT. Translated: CASDDRNTEAFF.